The present TCR beta chain was sequenced within a study of T cells in localized non-small cell lung cancer. Germline CDR1 is LNHDA and CDR2 is SQIVND (reference sequence). V lost 3 bases and J lost 6, with 8 bases in between. This CDR3 region has 13 residues. Sequencing used immunoSEQ multiplex PCR; TCRdb keeps in-frame clones, though not all of them. Of 20,000 to 25,000 clones listed, about 94% are singletons. J is TRBJ1-4 and V is TRBV19, with a possible D match to TRBD1 (5 bases). The sequenced sample was peripheral blood, obtained before any cancer treatment. The source of this sequence is a woman aged 40-69 years with stage I lung adenocarcinoma. The CDR3 spells CASSMGQDEKLFF. The CDR3 region has the DNA TGTGCCAGTAGTATGGGGCAGGATGAAAAACTGTTTTTT.